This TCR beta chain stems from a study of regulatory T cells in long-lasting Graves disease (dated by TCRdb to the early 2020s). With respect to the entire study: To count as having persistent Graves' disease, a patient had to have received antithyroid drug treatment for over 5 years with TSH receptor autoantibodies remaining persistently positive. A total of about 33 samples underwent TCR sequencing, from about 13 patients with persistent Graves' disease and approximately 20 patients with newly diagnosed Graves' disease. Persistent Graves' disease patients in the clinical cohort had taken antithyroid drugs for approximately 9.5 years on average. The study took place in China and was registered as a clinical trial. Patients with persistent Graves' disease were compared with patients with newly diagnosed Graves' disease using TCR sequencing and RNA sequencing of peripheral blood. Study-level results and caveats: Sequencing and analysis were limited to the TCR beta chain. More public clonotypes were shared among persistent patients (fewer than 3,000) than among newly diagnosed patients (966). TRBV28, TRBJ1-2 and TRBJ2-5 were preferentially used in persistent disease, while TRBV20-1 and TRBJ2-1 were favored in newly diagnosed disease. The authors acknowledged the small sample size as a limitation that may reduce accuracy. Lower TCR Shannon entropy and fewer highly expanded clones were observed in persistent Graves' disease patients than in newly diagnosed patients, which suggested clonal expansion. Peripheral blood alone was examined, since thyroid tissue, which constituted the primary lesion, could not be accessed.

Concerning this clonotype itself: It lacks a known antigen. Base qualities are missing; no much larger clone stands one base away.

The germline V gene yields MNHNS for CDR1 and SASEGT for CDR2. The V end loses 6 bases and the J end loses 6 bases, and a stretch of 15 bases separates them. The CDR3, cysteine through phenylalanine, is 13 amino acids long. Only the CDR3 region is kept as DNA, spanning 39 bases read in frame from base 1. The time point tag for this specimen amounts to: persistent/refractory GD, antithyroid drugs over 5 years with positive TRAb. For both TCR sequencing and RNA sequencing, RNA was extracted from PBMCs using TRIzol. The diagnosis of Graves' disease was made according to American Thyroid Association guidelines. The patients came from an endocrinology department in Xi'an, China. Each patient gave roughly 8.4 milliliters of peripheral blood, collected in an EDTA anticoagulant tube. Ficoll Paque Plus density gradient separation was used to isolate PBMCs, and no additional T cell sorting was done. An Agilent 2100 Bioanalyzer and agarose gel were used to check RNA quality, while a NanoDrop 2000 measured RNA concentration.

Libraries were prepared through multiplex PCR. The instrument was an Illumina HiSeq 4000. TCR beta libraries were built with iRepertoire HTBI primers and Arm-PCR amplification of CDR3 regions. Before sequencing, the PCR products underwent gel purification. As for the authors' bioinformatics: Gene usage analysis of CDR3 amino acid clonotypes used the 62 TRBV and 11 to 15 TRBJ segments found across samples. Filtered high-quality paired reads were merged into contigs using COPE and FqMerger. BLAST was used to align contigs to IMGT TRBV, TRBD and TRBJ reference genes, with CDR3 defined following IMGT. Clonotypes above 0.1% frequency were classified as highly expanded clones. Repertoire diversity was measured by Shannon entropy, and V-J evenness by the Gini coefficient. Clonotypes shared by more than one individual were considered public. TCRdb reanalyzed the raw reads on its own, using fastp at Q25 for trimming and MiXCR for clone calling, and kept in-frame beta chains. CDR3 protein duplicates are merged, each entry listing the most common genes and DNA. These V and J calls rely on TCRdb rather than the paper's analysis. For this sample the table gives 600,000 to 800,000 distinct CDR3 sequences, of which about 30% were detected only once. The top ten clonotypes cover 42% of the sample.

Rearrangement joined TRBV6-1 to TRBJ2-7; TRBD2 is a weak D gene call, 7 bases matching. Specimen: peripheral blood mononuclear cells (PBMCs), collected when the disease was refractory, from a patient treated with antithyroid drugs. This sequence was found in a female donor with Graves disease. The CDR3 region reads CASSSYREGEQYF. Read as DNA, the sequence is TGTGCCAGCAGCTCATACAGGGAGGGCGAGCAGTACTTC.